Following are 23 T cell receptor beta chains from one sample sequenced in a study of cytomegalovirus exposure and HLA in healthy donors. A multiplex PCR was run with 60 Vbeta primers and 13 Jbeta primers. TCRdb's copy holds only in-frame clones and misses some; the assay was immunoSEQ multiplex PCR. This repertoire shows some 150,000 clones, 79% found once; its top ten account for 2.3%. The sequenced sample was PBMCs. The receptors here all came from a woman in her 50s in good health and CMV-seronegative.

The chain employs TRBV5-1 and TRBJ2-5, with TRBD1 matching over 7 bases. The germline gives CDR1 SGHRS, CDR2 YFSETQ. The CDR3 totals 12 residues. The V segment lost 0 bases and the J segment 7 bases; nucleotides outside the gene matches: 0. The CDR3, as DNA: TGCGCCAGCAGCTTGGACAGGGGGACCCAGTACTTC. Amino acid sequence: CASSLDRGTQYF.

At least ten counts were recorded for this clone. The chain links TRBV6-4 to TRBJ2-1; no reliable D call. This CDR3 is built from 13 residues. Trimming shortened V by 4 bases and J by 0 bases, and 4 bases separated the two germline ends. The V gene's germline CDR1 is MRHNA and CDR2 SNTAGT. The CDR3 DNA sequence: TGTGCCAGCAGTGCGGGCTCCTACAATGAGCAGTTCTTC. It is translated as CASSAGSYNEQFF.

This clone showed up just once. The rearrangement links TRBV5-1 to TRBJ2-3; D is perhaps TRBD2 (5 bases). The CDR3 length is 14 residues. Trimming removed 4 bases at V and 3 bases at J, with 12 bases between. Germline CDR1 and CDR2: SGHRS and YFSETQ. CDR3 protein: CASSIKLGTDTQYF. CDR3 in DNA: TGCGCCAGCAGCATAAAACTAGGGACAGATACGCAGTATTTT. Together with reference TRBV5-1 and TRBJ2-3, the CDR3 gives the full variable domain: KAGVTQTPRYLIKTRGQQVTLSCSPISGHRSVSWYQQTPGQGLQFLFEYFSETQRNKGNFPGRFSGRQFSNSRSEMNVSTLELGDSALYLCASSIKLGTDTQYFGPGTRLTVL.

This clone has a handful of counts. This chain uses TRBV5-6 with TRBJ2-5; TRBD1 matches 7 bases. The germline V gene has CDR1 SGHDT and CDR2 YYEEEE. V lost 0 bases to trimming and J lost 3 bases; unmatched junction nucleotides: 5. The CDR3 runs 15 residues. The CDR3 is CASSLARTGKETQYF. The DNA for the CDR3 is TGTGCCAGCAGCTTGGCCCGGACAGGAAAAGAGACCCAGTACTTC.

The chain recombines TRBV28 with TRBJ2-3, with D perhaps matching TRBD2 (5 bases). The ends were cut back, 5 bases at V and 9 bases at J, with 18 bases in the middle. Germline-derived CDR1 and CDR2 are MDHEN and SYDVKM. The CDR3 is 14 amino acids. The CDR3, as DNA: TGTGCCAGCAGTCCTACCGGGAAAGAGAGGACGCAGTATTTT. The encoded protein is CASSPTGKERTQYF.

The V call is TRBV29-1, the J call TRBJ2-3, with 7 nucleotides matching TRBD1. Germline loops: CDR1 SQVTM, CDR2 ANQGSEA. The CDR3 extends over 14 amino acids. V lost 7 bases to trimming and J lost 4 bases; unmatched junction nucleotides: 11. In DNA form, the CDR3 reads TGCAGCGCTAGAGACAGGGTTACGGCAGATACGCAGTATTTT. Protein product: CSARDRVTADTQYF.

The chain carries TRBV13 and TRBJ1-4; D remains ambiguous. The CDR3 runs 16 residues. CDR1 is PRHDT and CDR2 is FYEKMQ in the germline V gene (reference sequence). Deletions cut 0 bases from V and 8 bases from J, with 16 bases between. CDR3 coding DNA: TGTGCCAGCAGCTTAGGGATCCCGGGTTCGGTGGAAAAACTGTTTTTT. This encodes CASSLGIPGSVEKLFF.

The chain carries TRBV4-3 and TRBJ2-2; possibly TRBD1 for D (6 bases). Trimming took 1 base from V and 0 from J, leaving 12 bases between them. Germline assignment: CDR1 LGHNA and CDR2 YSLEER. The CDR3 length is 17 residues. The CDR3 loop reads CASSQARDRPNTGELFF. The DNA of the CDR3 is TGCGCCAGCAGCCAAGCCCGAGACAGGCCGAACACCGGGGAGCTGTTTTTT.

This chain joins TRBV4-3 and TRBJ2-7, with a weak D call TRBD1 (6 bases). The CDR3 is 13 amino acids. From germline, CDR1 is LGHNA and CDR2 YSLEER. Deletions cut 0 bases from V and 8 bases from J, with 11 bases between. The CDR3 coding sequence is TGCGCCAGCAGCCAAGATCTAGGGACACAGCAGTACTTC. It translates to CASSQDLGTQQYF.

The chain links TRBV28 to TRBJ2-1; no firm D call. V lost 8 bases and J 3 bases, leaving 8 bases between the germline ends. The germline V gene encodes CDR1 MDHEN and CDR2 SYDVKM. This CDR3 contains 12 residues. CDR3 in amino acids: CASFSGYNEQFF. The CDR3 DNA sequence: TGTGCCAGCTTTTCGGGCTACAATGAGCAGTTCTTC. Full variable domain (rest looked up from reference TRBV28 and TRBJ2-1): DVKVTQSSRYLVKRTGEKVFLECVQDMDHENMFWYRQDPGLGLRLIYFSYDVKMKEKGDIPEGYSVSREKKERFSLILESASTNQTSMYLCASFSGYNEQFFGPGTRLTVL.

The rearrangement links TRBV7-2 to TRBJ1-6; D gene ambiguous. The V end was cut by 1 base, the J end by 5 bases, with 12 bases between. The CDR3 has 16 residues. CDR1 and CDR2 from the germline V gene are SGHTA and FQGNSA. CDR3 region: CASSLGFGQNNSPLHF. CDR3 DNA: TGTGCCAGCAGCTTAGGTTTTGGCCAGAATAATTCACCCCTCCACTTT.

The chain employs TRBV28 and TRBJ1-1; D perhaps matches TRBD1 (5 bases). CDR1 and CDR2 (germline): MDHEN, SYDVKM. The CDR3 has 14 residues. V lost 2 bases and J lost 4, with 11 bases in between. CDR3 sequence (DNA): TGTGCCAGCAGTTTACTAGGGGCGGCCACTGAAGCTTTCTTT. This codes for CASSLLGAATEAFF.

For the CDR3, the DNA is TGCGCCAGCAGCTTGGAAGGGCCGGGACAGGGATACAATGAGCAGTTCTTC. The encoded protein is CASSLEGPGQGYNEQFF. This chain links TRBV5-1 with TRBJ2-1; 9 bases are a match to TRBD1. V was clipped by 0 bases and J by 4 bases; unmatched bases: 8. The CDR3 is 17 residues long. From germline, CDR1 is SGHRS and CDR2 YFSETQ. The complete variable domain, with remaining parts taken from reference TRBV5-1 and TRBJ2-1, reads KAGVTQTPRYLIKTRGQQVTLSCSPISGHRSVSWYQQTPGQGLQFLFEYFSETQRNKGNFPGRFSGRQFSNSRSEMNVSTLELGDSALYLCASSLEGPGQGYNEQFFGPGTRLTVL.

The V gene is TRBV4-2, the J gene TRBJ2-7, with 9 bases fitting TRBD1. The V gene end was trimmed by 4 bases and the J gene end by 7 bases; junction bases not matched to a gene: 11. Germline values: CDR1 LGHNA, CDR2 YNFKEQ. The CDR3 is 15 residues long. CDR3 amino acids: CASSPATGGSAEQYF. As DNA, the CDR3 is TGTGCCAGCAGCCCCGCGACAGGGGGTTCGGCAGAGCAGTACTTC.

The chain links TRBV7-2 to TRBJ2-7; maybe TRBD1 (6 bases). This CDR3 region has 15 residues. From germline, CDR1 is SGHTA and CDR2 FQGNSA. V lost 5 bases to trimming and J lost 9 bases, with 23 bases between them. CDR3 nucleotide sequence: TGTGCCAGCAGCCCCCCGACAGGAACCGCTAAAGGGCAGTACTTC. It is translated as CASSPPTGTAKGQYF.

CDR3 loop: CASSTNTDTQYF. The CDR3 nucleotides are TGTGCCAGCAGCACAAACACAGATACGCAGTATTTT. The chain couples TRBV7-2 to TRBJ2-3; D uncertain. CDR1 and CDR2 (germline): SGHTA, FQGNSA. The CDR3 is made up of 12 amino acids. Trimming cost V 5 bases and J 2 bases, with 5 bases left between them.

This sequence joins TRBV27 and TRBJ1-5, with TRBD1 matching over 11 bases. This CDR3 has 16 residues. Germline CDR1 and CDR2: MNHEY and SMNVEV (reference sequence). The ends lost 5 bases at V and 6 bases at J; junction bases unmatched: 9. The DNA of the CDR3 is TGTGCCAGCAGTCCGATGGACAGGGGGCGCGGTCAGCCCCAGCATTTT. This codes for CASSPMDRGRGQPQHF.

Written as DNA, the CDR3 is TGCGCCAGCAGCAACAGGGGTTTAGGAGATACGCAGTATTTT. This sequence encodes CASSNRGLGDTQYF. The V and J genes are TRBV5-1 and TRBJ2-3; 7 nucleotides line up with TRBD1. The CDR3 has 14 amino acids. The junction had 7 bases not matched to a gene; V was cut back by 4 bases and J by 5 bases. Germline loops: CDR1 SGHRS, CDR2 YFSETQ.

The chain uses TRBV5-1 and TRBJ2-7, with 16 bases fitting TRBD2. V lost 3 bases and J lost 6; bases outside the gene matches: 3. Germline CDR1 and CDR2: SGHRS and YFSETQ. This CDR3 spans 15 amino acids. For the CDR3, the DNA is TGCGCCAGCAGCTGGGGACTAGCGGGAGGGCCCGAGCAGTACTTC. This gives the protein CASSWGLAGGPEQYF.

V and J are TRBV6-6 and TRBJ2-1; TRBD2 might be the D (5 bases). Germline V CDR1 and CDR2: MNHNY, SVGAGI (reference sequence). The ends were cut back, 11 bases at V and 4 bases at J, with 15 bases in the middle. The CDR3 runs to 13 residues. Here the CDR3 reads CAGSKDFYNEQFF. The DNA of the CDR3 is TGTGCCGGGAGTAAGGACTTTTACAATGAGCAGTTCTTC.

The rearrangement uses TRBV28 and TRBJ1-1, with 8 bases aligning to TRBD1. J was trimmed by 2 bases and V by 5 bases; bases with no gene match: 7. The CDR3 runs to 15 residues. Germline V CDR1 and CDR2: MDHEN, SYDVKM. For the CDR3, the DNA is TGTGCCAGCAGTCCATGGACAGGGTCCAACACTGAAGCTTTCTTT. It yields the protein CASSPWTGSNTEAFF.

This clone was detected a few times. V usage is TRBV30 and J usage is TRBJ1-3, with a weak D call TRBD1 (5 bases). Trimming stripped 0 bases from V and 0 bases from J, with 9 bases between. Looked up from germline, CDR1 is GTSNPN and CDR2 is SVGIG (reference sequence). This CDR3 contains 15 residues. The CDR3 protein is CAWSVDIDSGNTIYF. The CDR3 region has the DNA TGTGCCTGGAGTGTGGACATCGACTCTGGAAACACCATATATTTT.

The rearrangement uses TRBV6-1 and TRBJ2-7; 11 bases are a match to TRBD1. V shed 0 bases, J shed 3 bases, and the junction held 1 base outside the gene matches. The CDR3 extends over 15 amino acids. Germline CDR1 is MNHNS and CDR2 is SASEGT. The CDR3 DNA follows: TGTGCCAGCAGTGAAGCGGGGACAGGGGGCTACGAGCAGTACTTC. It is translated as CASSEAGTGGYEQYF.